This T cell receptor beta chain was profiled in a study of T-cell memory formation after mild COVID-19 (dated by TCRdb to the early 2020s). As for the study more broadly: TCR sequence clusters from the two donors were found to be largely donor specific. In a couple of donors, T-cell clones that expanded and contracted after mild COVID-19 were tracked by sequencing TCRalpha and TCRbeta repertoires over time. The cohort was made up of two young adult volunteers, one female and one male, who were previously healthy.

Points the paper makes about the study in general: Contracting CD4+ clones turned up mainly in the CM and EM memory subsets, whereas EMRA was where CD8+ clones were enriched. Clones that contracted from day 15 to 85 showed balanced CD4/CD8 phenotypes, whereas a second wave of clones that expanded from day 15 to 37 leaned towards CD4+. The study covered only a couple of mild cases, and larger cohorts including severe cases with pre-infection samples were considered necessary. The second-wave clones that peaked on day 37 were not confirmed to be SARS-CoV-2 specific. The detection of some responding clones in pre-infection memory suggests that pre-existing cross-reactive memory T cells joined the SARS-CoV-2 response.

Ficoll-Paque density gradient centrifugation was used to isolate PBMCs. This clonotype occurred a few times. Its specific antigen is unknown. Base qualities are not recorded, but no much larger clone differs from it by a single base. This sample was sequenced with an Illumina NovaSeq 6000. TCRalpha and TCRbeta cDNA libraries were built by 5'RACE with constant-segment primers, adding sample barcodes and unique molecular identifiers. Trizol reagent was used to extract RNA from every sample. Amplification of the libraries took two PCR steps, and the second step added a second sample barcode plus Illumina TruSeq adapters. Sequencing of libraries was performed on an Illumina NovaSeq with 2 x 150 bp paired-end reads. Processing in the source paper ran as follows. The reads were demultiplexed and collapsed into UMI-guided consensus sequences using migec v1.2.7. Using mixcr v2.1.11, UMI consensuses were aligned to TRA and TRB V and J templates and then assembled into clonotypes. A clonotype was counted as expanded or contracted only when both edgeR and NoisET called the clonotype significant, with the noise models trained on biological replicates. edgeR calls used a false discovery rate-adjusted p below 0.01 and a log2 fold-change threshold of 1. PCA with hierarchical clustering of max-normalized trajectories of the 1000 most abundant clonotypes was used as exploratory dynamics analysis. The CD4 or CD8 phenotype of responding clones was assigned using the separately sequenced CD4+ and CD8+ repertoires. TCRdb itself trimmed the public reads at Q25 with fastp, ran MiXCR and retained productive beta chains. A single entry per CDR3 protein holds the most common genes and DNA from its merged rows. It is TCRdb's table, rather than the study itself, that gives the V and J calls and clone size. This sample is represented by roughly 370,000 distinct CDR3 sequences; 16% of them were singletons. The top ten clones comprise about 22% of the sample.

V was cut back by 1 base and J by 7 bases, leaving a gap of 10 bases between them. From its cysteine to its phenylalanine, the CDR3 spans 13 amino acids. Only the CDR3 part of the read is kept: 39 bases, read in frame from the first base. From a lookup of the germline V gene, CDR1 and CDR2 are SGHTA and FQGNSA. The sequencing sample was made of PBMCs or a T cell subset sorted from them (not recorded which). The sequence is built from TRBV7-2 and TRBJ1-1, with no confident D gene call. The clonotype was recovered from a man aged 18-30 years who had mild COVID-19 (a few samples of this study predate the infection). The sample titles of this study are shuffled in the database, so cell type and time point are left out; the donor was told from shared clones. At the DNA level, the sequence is TGTGCCAGCAGCTTAGTCAGGACGGTTGAAGCTTTCTTT. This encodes CASSLVRTVEAFF.